The source of this T cell receptor (beta chain) is a study of radiotherapy plus CTLA-4 blockade in lung cancer. Study-wide background: Among patients, roughly 17% showed objective responses, and about 31% had disease control. General study results and limits: Early blood T cell clone changes and increased post-radiation serum interferon-beta were reportedly the strongest response predictors. Following radiotherapy plus ipilimumab, tumor-derived TCR clones expanded in the blood.

Lung cancer patients with chemo-refractory metastatic non-small-cell disease were given focal radiation plus CTLA-4 blockade with ipilimumab. Sequenced by immunoSEQ multiplex PCR; TCRdb stores in-frame clones only, minus some. The table lists 70,000 to 90,000 clones, 78% of them singletons. To note about this clone: Its matching antigen is unknown.

This clonotype was obtained from a human donor with non-small cell lung cancer whose response to radiotherapy plus ipilimumab could not be evaluated. Some clones in this sample may be carry-over from other donors' samples. The material was peripheral blood, obtained from a patient treated with radiotherapy plus ipilimumab.

In nucleotides, the CDR3 is TGTGCCAGCAGTGAAGGTAGAGGTACCTACGAGCAGTACTTC. Encoded protein: CASSEGRGTYEQYF. The rearrangement joins TRBV6-1 to TRBJ2-7; D uncertain. Per germline, CDR1 MNHNS and CDR2 SASEGT. Trimming left V 1 base short and J 2 bases short, with 9 bases between. The CDR3 extends over 14 amino acids.